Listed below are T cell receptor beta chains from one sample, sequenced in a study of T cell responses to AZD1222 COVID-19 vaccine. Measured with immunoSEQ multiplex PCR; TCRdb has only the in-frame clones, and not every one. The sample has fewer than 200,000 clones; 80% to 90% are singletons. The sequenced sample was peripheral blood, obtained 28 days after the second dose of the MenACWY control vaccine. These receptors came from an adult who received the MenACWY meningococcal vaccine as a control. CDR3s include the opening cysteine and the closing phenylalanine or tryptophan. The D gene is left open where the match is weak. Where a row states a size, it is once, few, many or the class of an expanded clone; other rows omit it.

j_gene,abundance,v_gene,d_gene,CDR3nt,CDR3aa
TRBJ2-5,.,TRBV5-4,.,TGTGCCAGCAGCAAGACTCAACCAGAGACCCAGTACTTC,CASSKTQPETQYF
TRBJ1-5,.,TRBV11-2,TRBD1,TGTGCCAGCAGCCTACAGGGGAATCAGCCCCAGCATTTT,CASSLQGNQPQHF
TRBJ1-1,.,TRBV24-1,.,TGTGCCACTGGGAAAAGAGGGAACACTGAAGCTTTCTTT,CATGKRGNTEAFF
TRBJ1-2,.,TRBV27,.,TGTGCCAGCAGTTTAATTGGGACCCGGAGTAGCCATGGCTACACCTTC,CASSLIGTRSSHGYTF
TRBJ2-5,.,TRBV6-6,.,TGTGCCAGCAGGCCGGGCCAGGGGATCGAGACCCAGTACTTC,CASRPGQGIETQYF
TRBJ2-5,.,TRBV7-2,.,TGTGCCAGCAGCTGGGACGCGTACCAAGAGACCCAGTACTTC,CASSWDAYQETQYF
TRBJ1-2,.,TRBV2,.,TGTGCCAGCAGGGAGGCGTTAGGGGATAACTATGGCTACACCTTC,CASREALGDNYGYTF
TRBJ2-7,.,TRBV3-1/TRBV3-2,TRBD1,TGTGCCAGCAGCCAGGGGGACAGTACCTACGAGCAGTACTTC,CASSQGDSTYEQYF
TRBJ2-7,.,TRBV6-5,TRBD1,TGTGCCAGCAGTTTCCCCGGGACAGGGTCCCACGAGCAGTACTTC,CASSFPGTGSHEQYF
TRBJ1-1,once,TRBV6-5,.,TGTGCCAGCACCCACGAGGGGGGACTTCGGTCTGAAGCTTTCTTT,CASTHEGGLRSEAFF
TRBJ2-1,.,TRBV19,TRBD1,TGTGCCAGTAGTATGCCCGGGACAGGGAACTACAATGAGCAGTTCTTC,CASSMPGTGNYNEQFF
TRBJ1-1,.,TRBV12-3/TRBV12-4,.,TGTGCCAGCAGTTTAACGGGCGACACTGAAGCTTTCTTT,CASSLTGDTEAFF
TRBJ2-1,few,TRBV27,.,TGTGCCAGCAGTTTTGGTGGGGACCTTCAGTTCTTC,CASSFGGDLQFF
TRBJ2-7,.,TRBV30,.,TGTGCCTGGAGTGGGGAGAACGAGCAGTACTTC,CAWSGENEQYF
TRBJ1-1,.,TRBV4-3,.,TGCGCCAGCAGCCAAAGGAGGGATTGGGGCACTGAAGCTTTCTTT,CASSQRRDWGTEAFF
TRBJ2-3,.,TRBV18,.,TGTGCCAGCTCACCACCTCCAGGCCCAGATACGCAGTATTTT,CASSPPPGPDTQYF
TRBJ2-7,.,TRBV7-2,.,TGTGCCAGCAGCTTAGGGCCCCCCCGTGAGCAGTACTTC,CASSLGPPREQYF
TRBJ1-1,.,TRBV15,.,TGTGCCACCAGCAGAGATGGCGTCAGGAACACTGAAGCTTTCTTT,CATSRDGVRNTEAFF
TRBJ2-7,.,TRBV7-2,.,TGTGCCAGCAGCGTAGGACTCGTTGGGACCGAGCAGTACTTC,CASSVGLVGTEQYF
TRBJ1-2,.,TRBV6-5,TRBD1,TGTGCCAGCATCGAGGGGGCATATGGCTACACCTTC,CASIEGAYGYTF
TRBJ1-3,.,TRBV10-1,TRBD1,TGCGCCAGCAGTGAGATACAGGGGGCTGGAAACACCATATATTTT,CASSEIQGAGNTIYF
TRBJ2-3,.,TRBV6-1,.,TGTGCCAGCAGTGAAAGGGTCCTGACAGTTACTATCGCAGATACGCAGTATTTT,CASSERVLTVTIADTQYF
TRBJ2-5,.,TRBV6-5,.,TGTGCCAGCTTGCGGAGAGAGACCCAGTACTTC,CASLRRETQYF
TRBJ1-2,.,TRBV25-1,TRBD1,TGTGCCAGCGACCCGGGACAGGGGGCCTATGGCTACACCTTC,CASDPGQGAYGYTF
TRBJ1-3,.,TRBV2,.,TGTGCCAGCAAGGAAGGGAACGGAAACACCATATATTTT,CASKEGNGNTIYF
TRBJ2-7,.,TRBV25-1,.,TGTGCCAGCTATGAGACTGGCACCTACGAGCAGTACTTC,CASYETGTYEQYF
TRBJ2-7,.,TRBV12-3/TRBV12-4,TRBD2,TGTGCCAGCAGTTTAGGGACTAGTCGCGAGCAGTACTTC,CASSLGTSREQYF
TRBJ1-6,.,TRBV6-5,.,TGTGCCAGCAGTCGGACCTCCTCCCCTAATTCACCCCTCCACTTT,CASSRTSSPNSPLHF
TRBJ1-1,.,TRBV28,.,TGTGCCAGCAGTTTTAGGTTGAACACTGAAGCTTTCTTT,CASSFRLNTEAFF
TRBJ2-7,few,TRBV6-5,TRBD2,TGTGCCAGCAGTTATGGGACTAGCGGGAGGAGGGACGAGCAGTACTTC,CASSYGTSGRRDEQYF
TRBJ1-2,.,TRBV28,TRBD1,TGTGCCAGCAGTCTCAATCCGGGACAGGGCGTTAACTATGGCTACACCTTC,CASSLNPGQGVNYGYTF
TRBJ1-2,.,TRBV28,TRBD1,TGTGCCAGCAGTTTGGGACAGCCGTTTGATGGCTACACCTTC,CASSLGQPFDGYTF
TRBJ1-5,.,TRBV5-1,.,TGCGCCAGCAGCTTGGGCGACAGTCCCTACCAGCCCCAGCATTTT,CASSLGDSPYQPQHF
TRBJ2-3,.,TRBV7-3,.,TGTGCCAGCAGCTTAACTGGCGGACTAAACACAGATACGCAGTATTTT,CASSLTGGLNTDTQYF
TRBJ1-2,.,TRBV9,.,TGTGCCAGCAGCCCCCAGCTAGACTCAGGCTACACCTTC,CASSPQLDSGYTF
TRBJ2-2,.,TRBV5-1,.,TGCGCCAGCAGCCGGGACTCCAACACCGGGGAGCTGTTTTTT,CASSRDSNTGELFF
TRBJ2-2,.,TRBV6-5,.,TGTGCCAGCAGTTACGGTAGAACCGGGGAGCTGTTTTTT,CASSYGRTGELFF
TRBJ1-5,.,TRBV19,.,TGTGCCAGTAGTATGGTGTGGGGGAATAGCAATCAGCCCCAGCATTTT,CASSMVWGNSNQPQHF
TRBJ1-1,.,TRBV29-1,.,TGCAGCGTTGGGTTCGGGTTGAACACTGAAGCTTTCTTT,CSVGFGLNTEAFF
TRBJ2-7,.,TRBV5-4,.,TGTGCCAGCAGCTCGGGGGACTCCTACGAGCAGTACTTC,CASSSGDSYEQYF
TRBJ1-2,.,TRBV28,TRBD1,TGTGCCAGCAGAGCGACAGGGTATGAGCGTATCTATGGCTACACCTTC,CASRATGYERIYGYTF
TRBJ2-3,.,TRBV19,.,TGTGCCAGTAGCCCCGTGCTGGTGTCGGATACGCAGTATTTT,CASSPVLVSDTQYF
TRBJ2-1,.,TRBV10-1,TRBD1,TGCGCCAGCAGTGGACAGGGTAGAAACAATGAGCAGTTCTTC,CASSGQGRNNEQFF
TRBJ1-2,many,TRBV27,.,TGTGCCAGCAGTTTGCAGGGCGGGAACTATGGCTACACCTTC,CASSLQGGNYGYTF
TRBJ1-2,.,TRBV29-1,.,TGCAGCGTTGGAATTGGGCAGGGGCGCTCACTCTATGGCTACACCTTC,CSVGIGQGRSLYGYTF